A selection of T cell receptor beta chains follows, all from one sample in a study of OX40 agonist ivuxolimab in advanced cancers. Sequenced by immunoSEQ multiplex PCR; TCRdb stores in-frame clones only, minus some. The sample carries more than 40,000 clones, about nine tenths recorded once. The source material was CD4+ or CD8+ T cells sorted from blood, sampled in a trial of the OX40 agonist ivuxolimab. These TCRs come from an adult with an advanced solid tumor such as melanoma, head and neck, liver or kidney cancer. The CDR3 runs from the conserved cysteine through the conserved F or W. D genes are given only for firm matches. Clone size is shown for a subset of rows, as once, few, many or a class of expanded clone.

clone_size: .
j_call: TRBJ2-7
v_call: TRBV10-3
d_call: .
cdr3_nt: TGTGCCACCGGGACGGACTCCTACGAGCAGTACTTC
cdr3_aa: CATGTDSYEQYF

clone_size: .
j_call: TRBJ1-3
v_call: TRBV10-1
d_call: .
cdr3_nt: TGCGCCAGCAGTGTGGACACTTCTGGAAACACCATATATTTT
cdr3_aa: CASSVDTSGNTIYF

clone_size: few
j_call: TRBJ1-5
v_call: TRBV2
d_call: .
cdr3_nt: TGTGCCAGCAGTGGGGGTAATCAGCCCCAGCATTTT
cdr3_aa: CASSGGNQPQHF

clone_size: .
j_call: TRBJ2-3
v_call: TRBV5-4
d_call: .
cdr3_nt: TGTGCCAGCGGAAGAGATACGCAGTATTTT
cdr3_aa: CASGRDTQYF

clone_size: .
j_call: TRBJ2-1
v_call: TRBV4-3
d_call: .
cdr3_nt: TGCGCCAGCAGCCAAGATGGGCACGGTTACAATGAGCAGTTCTTC
cdr3_aa: CASSQDGHGYNEQFF

clone_size: .
j_call: TRBJ2-5
v_call: TRBV27
d_call: .
cdr3_nt: TGTGCCAGCAGTTTATCGATTGGGACCCTTCAAGAGACCCAGTACTTC
cdr3_aa: CASSLSIGTLQETQYF

clone_size: few
j_call: TRBJ2-6
v_call: TRBV7-8
d_call: .
cdr3_nt: TGTGCCAGCAGCACCCGGGGCCTATCTTTCGGGGCCAACGTCCTGACTTTC
cdr3_aa: CASSTRGLSFGANVLTF

clone_size: .
j_call: TRBJ1-1
v_call: TRBV4-1
d_call: .
cdr3_nt: TGCGCCAGCCGGGGGGAAGGGGTATGGGAAGCTTTCTTT
cdr3_aa: CASRGEGVWEAFF

clone_size: .
j_call: TRBJ2-1
v_call: TRBV14
d_call: .
cdr3_nt: TGTGCCAGCAGCCAAGATCCTGGCTTCAACAATGAGCAGTTCTTC
cdr3_aa: CASSQDPGFNNEQFF

clone_size: once
j_call: TRBJ1-5
v_call: TRBV12-2
d_call: .
cdr3_nt: TGTGCAAGTCGCTCACACAGCCTGCGGGCGGCACATAATCAGCCCCAGCATTTT
cdr3_aa: CASRSHSLRAAHNQPQHF

clone_size: .
j_call: TRBJ1-1
v_call: TRBV21-1
d_call: .
cdr3_nt: TGTGCCAGCAGCTCGGCATCCTACACTGAAGCTTTCTTT
cdr3_aa: CASSSASYTEAFF

clone_size: .
j_call: TRBJ1-2
v_call: TRBV6-5
d_call: TRBD1
cdr3_nt: TGTGCCAGCAGTGACTTCGGGACAGGGCGCTATGGCTACACCTTC
cdr3_aa: CASSDFGTGRYGYTF

clone_size: once
j_call: TRBJ1-2
v_call: TRBV25-1
d_call: .
cdr3_nt: TGTGCCAGCAGTGATGGACCTCTCTATGGCTACACCTTC
cdr3_aa: CASSDGPLYGYTF

clone_size: .
j_call: TRBJ1-1
v_call: TRBV11-3
d_call: TRBD1
cdr3_nt: TGTGCCAGCACCAGGGGGCTGTCGAGCACTGAAGCTTTCTTT
cdr3_aa: CASTRGLSSTEAFF

clone_size: .
j_call: TRBJ2-1
v_call: TRBV9
d_call: .
cdr3_nt: TGTGCCAGCAGCGTAGTTGGGGGGCGGAATGAGCAGTTCTTC
cdr3_aa: CASSVVGGRNEQFF

clone_size: .
j_call: TRBJ1-1
v_call: TRBV10-2
d_call: .
cdr3_nt: TGCGCCAGCCGGGGCGCTGAAGCTTTCTTT
cdr3_aa: CASRGAEAFF

clone_size: once
j_call: TRBJ2-7
v_call: TRBV11-3
d_call: .
cdr3_nt: TGTGCCAGCAGCTTAGGGGGCGACACCTACGAGCAGTACTTC
cdr3_aa: CASSLGGDTYEQYF

clone_size: .
j_call: TRBJ2-3
v_call: TRBV2
d_call: .
cdr3_nt: TGTGCCAGCAGTGACGGAGGGAACACAGATACGCAGTATTTT
cdr3_aa: CASSDGGNTDTQYF

clone_size: .
j_call: TRBJ2-5
v_call: TRBV5-1
d_call: TRBD2
cdr3_nt: TGCGCCAGCAGTTCGGGGGAGGGCCGGGAGACCCAGTACTTC
cdr3_aa: CASSSGEGRETQYF

clone_size: .
j_call: TRBJ2-7
v_call: TRBV7-9
d_call: TRBD1
cdr3_nt: TGTGCCACACAGGGGGCGTCGGGGGAGCAGTACTTC
cdr3_aa: CATQGASGEQYF

clone_size: .
j_call: TRBJ2-5
v_call: TRBV6-4
d_call: .
cdr3_nt: TGTGCCAGCAGTGATAGGTCGTCCCCTCGTACCAACCAAGAGACCCAGTACTTC
cdr3_aa: CASSDRSSPRTNQETQYF

clone_size: once
j_call: TRBJ1-1
v_call: TRBV10-2
d_call: .
cdr3_nt: TGCGCCAGCAGCAGGGGTGTGAACACTGAAGCTTTCTTT
cdr3_aa: CASSRGVNTEAFF

clone_size: .
j_call: TRBJ2-7
v_call: TRBV6-5
d_call: TRBD1
cdr3_nt: TGTGCCAGCAGTTTTTTCCCGGGACAGGGTTTGAGGGAGCAGTACTTC
cdr3_aa: CASSFFPGQGLREQYF

clone_size: .
j_call: TRBJ2-3
v_call: TRBV18
d_call: TRBD2
cdr3_nt: TGTGCCAGCTCACGCGGACTAGCGGGGGCCACAGATACGCAGTATTTT
cdr3_aa: CASSRGLAGATDTQYF

clone_size: .
j_call: TRBJ2-3
v_call: TRBV9
d_call: TRBD2
cdr3_nt: TGTGCCAGCAGCCCTCTAGCGGGAGGGGAGGCAGATACGCAGTATTTT
cdr3_aa: CASSPLAGGEADTQYF

clone_size: .
j_call: TRBJ1-1
v_call: TRBV6-1
d_call: .
cdr3_nt: TGTGCCAGCAGTCGACACCGCAGGGATGAAGCTTTCTTT
cdr3_aa: CASSRHRRDEAFF

clone_size: .
j_call: TRBJ2-2
v_call: TRBV13
d_call: .
cdr3_nt: TGTGCCAGCAGCCTCGAGGACGGGGAGCTGTTTTTT
cdr3_aa: CASSLEDGELFF

clone_size: .
j_call: TRBJ2-2
v_call: TRBV5-4
d_call: TRBD1
cdr3_nt: TGTGCCAGCAGCTCGCCGGGACAGGGAGCCACCGGGGAGCTGTTTTTT
cdr3_aa: CASSSPGQGATGELFF

clone_size: .
j_call: TRBJ2-7
v_call: TRBV29-1
d_call: TRBD2
cdr3_nt: TGCAGCGTCCGAACCGGGGGGAACGAGCAGTACTTC
cdr3_aa: CSVRTGGNEQYF

clone_size: .
j_call: TRBJ1-6
v_call: TRBV2
d_call: TRBD1
cdr3_nt: TGTGCCGCAGCTACAGGGGCGGATAATTCACCCCTCCACTTT
cdr3_aa: CAAATGADNSPLHF

clone_size: .
j_call: TRBJ1-1
v_call: TRBV2
d_call: .
cdr3_nt: TGTGCCAGCAGCCCGAAAATGGGGTACACTGAAGCTTTCTTT
cdr3_aa: CASSPKMGYTEAFF

clone_size: .
j_call: TRBJ2-5
v_call: TRBV2
d_call: .
cdr3_nt: TGTGCCAGCAGTGAAGCGCTTCCAGGGGAAGAGACCCAGTACTTC
cdr3_aa: CASSEALPGEETQYF

clone_size: .
j_call: TRBJ2-7
v_call: TRBV4-1
d_call: .
cdr3_nt: TGCGCCAGCAGCCATGCCGAACCGTACGAGCAGTACTTC
cdr3_aa: CASSHAEPYEQYF

clone_size: .
j_call: TRBJ2-3
v_call: TRBV7-8
d_call: TRBD1
cdr3_nt: TGTGCCAGCAGCTTAGACGGTTCAGGGGGCGGTGGGTATTTT
cdr3_aa: CASSLDGSGGGGYF

clone_size: .
j_call: TRBJ1-5
v_call: TRBV5-6
d_call: .
cdr3_nt: TGTGCCAGCAGCTTGTCGGGGGAGAATCAGCCCCAGCATTTT
cdr3_aa: CASSLSGENQPQHF

clone_size: .
j_call: TRBJ2-5
v_call: TRBV18
d_call: .
cdr3_nt: TGTGCCAGCTCACCACCGTCCAGATTCCAAGAGACCCAGTACTTC
cdr3_aa: CASSPPSRFQETQYF

clone_size: once
j_call: TRBJ2-1
v_call: TRBV19
d_call: .
cdr3_nt: TGTGCCAGTAGTATTGGGTTCGATGAGCAGTTCTTC
cdr3_aa: CASSIGFDEQFF

clone_size: .
j_call: TRBJ2-1
v_call: TRBV7-9
d_call: TRBD1
cdr3_nt: TGTGCCAGCAGCTTAGTCTTCGGACAGGGCAATGAGCAGTTCTTC
cdr3_aa: CASSLVFGQGNEQFF

clone_size: .
j_call: TRBJ1-1
v_call: TRBV27
d_call: .
cdr3_nt: TGTGCCAGCAGTTTAGGGGGGAACACTGAAGCTTTCTTT
cdr3_aa: CASSLGGNTEAFF

clone_size: once
j_call: TRBJ2-7
v_call: TRBV28
d_call: .
cdr3_nt: TGTGCCAGCAGTCTTTACCCCTACGAGCAGTACTTC
cdr3_aa: CASSLYPYEQYF

clone_size: .
j_call: TRBJ2-1
v_call: TRBV19
d_call: TRBD1
cdr3_nt: TGTGCCAGTAGGCGGGACAGGGATTACAATGAGCAGTTCTTC
cdr3_aa: CASRRDRDYNEQFF